This section outlines one T cell receptor (beta chain) sequence together with its context. Antigen: not known. Once RNA had been extracted, it was reverse transcribed into cDNA to act as the sequencing template. Measured with immunoSEQ multiplex PCR; TCRdb has only the in-frame clones, and not every one. Of 70,000 or so clones listed, about 30% were seen once; the top ten hold under 15%. The sample belongs to a study of CD8+ T cells in alopecia areata. Study-wide background: Those treated were given oral tofacitinib at 5 to 10 mg twice daily.

Whole-study results and caveats: Alopecia totalis/universalis scalp especially showed more expanded CD8+ clones than normal scalp.

Treatment described: oral pan-JAK inhibitor, 5-10 mg twice daily. The germline CDR1 and CDR2 sequences are GTSNPN and SVGIG (reference sequence). CDR3 length equals 13 residues. V dropped 0 bases and J dropped 7 bases, with 10 bases sitting between them. Source: CD8+ T cells sorted from blood, taken at week 4, from a patient treated with tofacitinib. This receptor was identified in a human donor with alopecia areata. The rearrangement joins TRBV30 to TRBJ1-5; perhaps TRBD1 as D (6 bases). CDR3 loop: CAWSVQGGQPQHF. The CDR3 DNA reads TGTGCCTGGAGTGTACAGGGCGGCCAGCCCCAGCATTTT.